This entry lists 10 T cell receptor beta chains sequenced from one sample in a study of shared T cell receptors in the human thymus (dated by TCRdb to the early 2020s). Library creation used the immunoSEQ multiplex PCR assay. TCRdb retrieved this table from immuneACCESS and kept in-frame rearrangements only. Not all clones are present; in checked studies, unresolved V genes account for under half, and no reason is known for the remainder. Within this sample are hundreds of thousands of clones, with 80% to 90% of them counted one time only. The ten biggest clones cover roughly 0.0089% of the sample. The sample also formed part of further work on human thymus T cells.

Sequenced: thymocytes. Source of these receptors: a boy younger than two with a congenital heart defect. Donor details come from another sample of the same person, matched by shared clones.

The CDR3 DNA follows: TGCGCCAGCAGCCAAGATAGGCTAGCGGGAGCGGCTGAGCAGTTCTTC. As protein: CASSQDRLAGAAEQFF. The rearrangement uses TRBV4-3 and TRBJ2-1, with TRBD2 matching 10 bases. The CDR3 runs to 16 residues. Germline V gene lookup returns CDR1 LGHNA and CDR2 YSLEER. Trimming cost V 0 bases and J 9 bases; bases outside gene matches: 8.

This chain joins TRBV7-3 and TRBJ2-1; maybe TRBD2 (5 bases). This CDR3 is 15 amino acids long. Germline lookup yields CDR1 SGHTA and CDR2 FQGTGA. V lost 2 bases and J 0 bases, leaving 8 bases between the germline ends. CDR3 DNA: TGTGCCAGCAGCTTAGTGGGGAGCTCCTACAATGAGCAGTTCTTC. Protein sequence: CASSLVGSSYNEQFF.

The gene calls are TRBV28 and TRBJ1-6; possibly TRBD1 for D (5 bases). Per germline, CDR1 MDHEN and CDR2 SYDVKM. Trimming left V 6 bases short and J 4 bases short, with 16 bases between. This CDR3 comprises 16 residues. The CDR3 is CASRKVAQGYNSPLHF. CDR3 bases: TGTGCCAGCAGGAAAGTGGCGCAGGGTTATAATTCACCCCTCCACTTT. Full variable domain (rest looked up from reference TRBV28 and TRBJ1-6): DVKVTQSSRYLVKRTGEKVFLECVQDMDHENMFWYRQDPGLGLRLIYFSYDVKMKEKGDIPEGYSVSREKKERFSLILESASTNQTSMYLCASRKVAQGYNSPLHFGNGTRLTVT.

The rearrangement uses TRBV4-2 and TRBJ2-3, with 14 positions matching TRBD2. CDR1 is LGHNA, CDR2 YNFKEQ, per germline. Trimming cost V 4 bases and J 6 bases; bases outside gene matches: 3. The CDR3 is 15 residues long. The DNA for the CDR3 is TGTGCCAGCAGCCCCCGGACTAGCGGGAGGGATACGCAGTATTTT. It translates to CASSPRTSGRDTQYF.

The chain is built from TRBV9 and TRBJ2-5; possible D gene TRBD2, 6 bases. Germline V gene lookup returns CDR1 SGDLS and CDR2 YYNGEE. CDR3 length equals 15 residues. Trimming pared 3 bases from V and 1 base from J, leaving 13 bases between. The CDR3 region has the DNA TGTGCCAGCAGCGCCGCACCGGGGGTCCAAGAGACCCAGTACTTC. It yields the protein CASSAAPGVQETQYF.

The chain couples TRBV11-2 to TRBJ2-7, with 8 bases lining up with TRBD2. CDR1 and CDR2 from the germline V gene are SGHAT and FQNNGV. This CDR3 is built from 15 residues. J lost 3 bases, V lost 2 bases, and 6 bases had no gene match. The CDR3 region has the DNA TGTGCCAGCAGCTTATACGCGGGAGGCAGCTACGAGCAGTACTTC. Its protein is CASSLYAGGSYEQYF.

The rearrangement links TRBV15 to TRBJ2-3; 8 bases map to TRBD2. J gave up 5 bases and V 2 bases, and 18 bases lay outside the gene matches. The germline V gene encodes CDR1 LNHNV and CDR2 YYDKDF (reference sequence). The CDR3 spans 19 residues. The CDR3 is CATSRSARGREGRGDTQYF. The CDR3 nucleotides read TGTGCCACCAGCAGATCAGCTAGGGGACGGGAGGGTAGGGGAGATACGCAGTATTTT. Using reference TRBV15 and TRBJ2-3 for the parts outside the CDR3, the full variable domain is DAMVIQNPRYQVTQFGKPVTLSCSQTLNHNVMYWYQQKSSQAPKLLFHYYDKDFNNEADTPDNFQSRRPNTSFCFLDIRSPGLGDTAMYLCATSRSARGREGRGDTQYFGPGTRLTVL.

The chain is built from TRBV12-5 and TRBJ1-1; possibly TRBD1 for D (6 bases). This CDR3 has 16 amino acids. V lost 5 bases and J 8 bases, leaving 24 bases between the germline ends. CDR1 is LGHNT, CDR2 FRNRAP, per germline. The CDR3 bases are TGTGCTAGTGGTCCTGGACAGTCGGTTGCGAACAAAGAAGCTTTCTTT. As protein: CASGPGQSVANKEAFF.

The genes are TRBV27 and TRBJ2-3; 14 nucleotides align to TRBD2. The length of the CDR3 is 18 residues. CDR1 and CDR2 from the germline V gene are MNHEY and SMNVEV (reference sequence). V lost 8 bases to trimming and J lost 1 base; unmatched junction nucleotides: 11. The CDR3, as DNA: TGTGCCAGCTCGAGGGAGACTAGCGGGAGGGTGGGCACAGATACGCAGTATTTT. Its translation: CASSRETSGRVGTDTQYF.

The chain has TRBV9 and TRBJ2-2, with D tentatively TRBD1 (5 bases). The CDR3 spans 14 residues. The V end was cut by 1 base, the J end by 4 bases, with 8 bases between. Germline CDR1 reads SGDLS; CDR2 reads YYNGEE. The CDR3 region is CASSVQGSTGELFF. Here the CDR3 DNA reads TGTGCCAGCAGCGTACAGGGTAGCACCGGGGAGCTGTTTTTT.